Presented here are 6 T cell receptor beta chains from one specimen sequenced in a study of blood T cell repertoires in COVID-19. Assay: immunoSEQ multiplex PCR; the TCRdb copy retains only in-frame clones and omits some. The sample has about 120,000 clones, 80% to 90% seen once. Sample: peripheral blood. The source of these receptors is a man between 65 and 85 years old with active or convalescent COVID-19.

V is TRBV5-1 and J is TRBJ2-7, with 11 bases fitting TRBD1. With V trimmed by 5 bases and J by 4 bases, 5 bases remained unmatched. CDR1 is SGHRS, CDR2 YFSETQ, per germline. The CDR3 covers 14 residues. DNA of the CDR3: TGCGCCAGCAGGGCCGGGACAGGGGGGTACGAGCAGTACTTC. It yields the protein CASRAGTGGYEQYF. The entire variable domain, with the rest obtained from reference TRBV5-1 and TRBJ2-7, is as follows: KAGVTQTPRYLIKTRGQQVTLSCSPISGHRSVSWYQQTPGQGLQFLFEYFSETQRNKGNFPGRFSGRQFSNSRSEMNVSTLELGDSALYLCASRAGTGGYEQYFGPGTRLTVT.

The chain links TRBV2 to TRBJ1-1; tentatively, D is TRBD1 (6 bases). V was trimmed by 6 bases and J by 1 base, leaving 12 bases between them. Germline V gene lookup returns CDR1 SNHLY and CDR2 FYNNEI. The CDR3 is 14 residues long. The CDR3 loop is CASSSGQKNTEAFF. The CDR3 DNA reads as TGTGCCAGCAGCTCCGGACAGAAGAACACTGAAGCTTTCTTT.

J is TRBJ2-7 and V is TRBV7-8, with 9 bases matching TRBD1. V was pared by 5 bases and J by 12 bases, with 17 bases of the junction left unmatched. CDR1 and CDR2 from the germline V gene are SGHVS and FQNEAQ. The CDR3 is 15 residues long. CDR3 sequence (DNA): TGTGCCAGCAGCGCCTCCCCGGGACAGGGCTCTTCCCGGTACTTC. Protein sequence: CASSASPGQGSSRYF.

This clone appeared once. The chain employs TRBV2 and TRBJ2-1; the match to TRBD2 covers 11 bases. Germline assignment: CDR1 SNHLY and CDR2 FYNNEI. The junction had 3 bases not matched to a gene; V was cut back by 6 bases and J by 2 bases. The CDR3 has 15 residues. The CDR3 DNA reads TGTGCCAGCAGCGTACTAGCGGGGGCCTACAATGAGCAGTTCTTC. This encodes CASSVLAGAYNEQFF.

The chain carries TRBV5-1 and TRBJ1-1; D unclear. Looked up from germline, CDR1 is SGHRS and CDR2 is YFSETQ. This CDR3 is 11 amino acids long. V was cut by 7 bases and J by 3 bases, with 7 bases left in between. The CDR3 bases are TGCGCCAGCTCCCGGGACACTGAAGCTTTCTTT. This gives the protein CASSRDTEAFF.

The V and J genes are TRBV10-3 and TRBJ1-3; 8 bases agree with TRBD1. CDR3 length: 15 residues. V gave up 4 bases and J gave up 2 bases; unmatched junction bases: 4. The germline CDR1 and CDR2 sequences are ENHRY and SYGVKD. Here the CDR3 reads CAISVGQGTGNTIYF. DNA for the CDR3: TGTGCCATCAGTGTAGGACAGGGTACTGGAAACACCATATATTTT.